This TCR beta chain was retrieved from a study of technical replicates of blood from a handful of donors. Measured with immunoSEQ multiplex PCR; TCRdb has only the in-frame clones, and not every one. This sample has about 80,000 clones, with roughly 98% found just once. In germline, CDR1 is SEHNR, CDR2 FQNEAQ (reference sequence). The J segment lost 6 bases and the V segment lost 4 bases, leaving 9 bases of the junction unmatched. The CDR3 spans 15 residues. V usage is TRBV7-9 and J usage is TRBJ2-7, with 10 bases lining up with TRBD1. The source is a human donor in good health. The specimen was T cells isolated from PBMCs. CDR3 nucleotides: TGTGCCAGCAGCTCCTCCGGGACAGGGGCCGCCGAGCAGTACTTC. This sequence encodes CASSSSGTGAAEQYF. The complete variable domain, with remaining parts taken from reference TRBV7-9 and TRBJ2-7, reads DTGVSQNPRHKITKRGQNVTFRCDPISEHNRLYWYRQTLGQGPEFLTYFQNEAQLEKSRLLSDRFSAERPKGSFSTLEIQRTEQGDSAMYLCASSSSGTGAAEQYFGPGTRLTVT.